This T cell receptor beta chain was obtained from a study of PD-1 blockade in classical Hodgkin lymphoma. Study-wide results and limits: Reasons behind the repertoire differences stay unclear, perhaps disease activity or earlier therapy. Patients were excluded if nivolumab began under 1 year after ASCT (the autologous transplant).

Using immunoSEQ multiplex PCR, the repertoire was profiled, and TCRdb retains in-frame clones only, with some absent. The table has about 27,000 clones, 85% seen once; the top ten hold over 2%. The germline V and J ends were trimmed by 1 base and 7 bases, with 10 bases remaining between them. Germline V gives CDR1 SNHLY, CDR2 FYNNEI. The CDR3 runs to 13 residues. Noted time point: cycle 4 day 1 (C4D1), after 5 to 7 weeks of nivolumab. After autologous stem cell transplantation all patients relapsed, and prior brentuximab vedotin exposure differed between cohorts. By magnetic negative selection, CD4+ T cells were purified from thawed PBMCs. Concerning this clone: Its antigen is not known.

The chain is built from TRBV2 and TRBJ1-2; D uncertain. This clonotype was sampled from a human donor with classical Hodgkin lymphoma. Sequences were derived from CD4+ T cells from blood, sampled before the fourth cycle of nivolumab. This chain's CDR3 is CASSEVGDGGYTF. The CDR3 DNA reads as TGTGCCAGCAGTGAAGTCGGGGATGGTGGCTACACCTTC.